This T cell receptor (beta chain) emerged from a study of T cell responses to AZD1222 COVID-19 vaccine. This clone was observed once. Data came from immunoSEQ multiplex PCR; TCRdb stores just in-frame clones and leaves some out. The sample contains 90,000 to 150,000 clones, 91% of which appear only once. Germline loops: CDR1 GTSNPN, CDR2 SVGIG (reference sequence). V was cut by 1 base and J by 2 bases, with 8 bases left in between. This CDR3 is built from 13 residues. The sequenced sample was peripheral blood, obtained on day 0 of AZD1222 vaccination. This sequence originates from an adult in good health. V usage is TRBV30 and J usage is TRBJ2-5; D gene uncertain. CDR3 DNA: TGTGCCTGGAGTGGTCCAATACAAGAGACCCAGTACTTC. Its protein is CAWSGPIQETQYF.